These 22 T cell receptor beta chains share one sample of origin, sequenced in a study of OX40 agonist ivuxolimab in advanced cancers. TCRdb's copy holds only in-frame clones and misses some; the assay was immunoSEQ multiplex PCR. There are 65,000 to 95,000 clones in the sample; roughly 91% occur only once, and roughly 6.3% lies in the top ten. Sequenced here: CD4+ or CD8+ T cells sorted from blood, sampled in a trial of the OX40 agonist ivuxolimab. The origin of the receptors is an adult with an advanced solid tumor such as melanoma, head and neck, liver or kidney cancer.

In this sample, this clone turned up once. Here the CDR3 reads CASSMGQAYGYTF. CDR3 DNA sequence: TGTGCCAGCAGCATGGGACAGGCCTATGGCTACACCTTC. V gene TRBV7-3 combines with J gene TRBJ1-2, with 8 bases fitting TRBD1. CDR3 length: 13 residues. The germline CDR1 and CDR2 sequences are SGHTA and FQGTGA. Trimming cost V 5 bases and J 4 bases; bases outside gene matches: 3. Based on the CDR3 plus reference TRBV7-3 and TRBJ1-2, the full variable domain is GAGVSQTPSNKVTEKGKYVELRCDPISGHTALYWYRQSLGQGPEFLIYFQGTGAADDSGLPNDRFFAVRPEGSVSTLKIQRTERGDSAVYLCASSMGQAYGYTFGSGTRLTVV.

This chain uses TRBV5-5 with TRBJ2-5; D might be TRBD1 (6 bases). Germline V CDR1 and CDR2: SGHKS, YYEKEE (reference sequence). The CDR3 runs 16 residues. Deletions cut 3 bases from V and 5 bases from J, with 20 bases between. The CDR3 coding sequence is TGTGCCAGCAGCTCCGAGGGGGTGGCGCCAGTGGAGACCCAGTACTTC. Its translation is CASSSEGVAPVETQYF. Drawing the rest from reference TRBV5-5 and TRBJ2-5, the complete variable domain is DAGVTQSPTHLIKTRGQQVTLRCSPISGHKSVSWYQQVLGQGPQFIFQYYEKEERGRGNFPDRFSARQFPNYSSELNVNALLLGDSALYLCASSSEGVAPVETQYFGPGTRLLVL.

The chain combines TRBV9 with TRBJ2-7, with TRBD2 matching over 10 bases. The CDR3 length is 15 residues. CDR1 and CDR2 from the germline V gene are SGDLS and YYNGEE. The junction had 5 bases not matched to a gene; V was cut back by 1 base and J by 4 bases. DNA for the CDR3: TGTGCCAGCAGCGTACGTAGCGGGAGGTGGTACGAGCAGTACTTC. The encoded protein is CASSVRSGRWYEQYF.

The V call is TRBV7-9, the J call TRBJ1-5; TRBD1 aligns across 7 bases. Germline-derived CDR1 and CDR2 are SEHNR and FQNEAQ (reference sequence). V was clipped by 2 bases and J by 10 bases; unmatched bases: 14. There are 16 residues in the CDR3. The chain's CDR3 is CASSLTTGARRKPQHF. For the CDR3, the DNA is TGTGCCAGCAGCTTAACTACAGGGGCCCGCAGAAAACCCCAGCATTTT.

This chain joins TRBV30 and TRBJ1-6; D possibly corresponds to TRBD1 (5 bases). CDR3 size: 12 residues. CDR1 and CDR2 from the germline V gene are GTSNPN and SVGIG (reference sequence). V was shortened by 3 bases and J by 7 bases, with 7 bases between the two germline ends. The CDR3 DNA sequence: TGTGCCTGGAGGGGGGGGAATTCACCCCTCCACTTT. Translating it yields CAWRGGNSPLHF.

This chain links TRBV2 with TRBJ2-7; 8 nucleotides match TRBD2. Losses at the gene ends were 6 bases for V and 3 bases for J; bases not matched to a gene: 10. Germline-derived CDR1 and CDR2 are SNHLY and FYNNEI. This CDR3 is built from 15 residues. The CDR3 DNA follows: TGTGCCAGCAGCCAGCAACCGGGAGGGAGCTACGAGCAGTACTTC. Its translation is CASSQQPGGSYEQYF.

V and J are TRBV14 and TRBJ2-5; 12 nucleotides match TRBD2. The CDR3 totals 16 residues. The V gene end was trimmed by 4 bases and the J gene end by 4 bases; junction bases not matched to a gene: 7. Germline V gives CDR1 SGHDN, CDR2 FVKESK. CDR3 protein: CASSPPTSGRRETQYF. For the CDR3, the DNA is TGTGCCAGCAGCCCCCCGACTAGCGGGAGACGAGAGACCCAGTACTTC.

The genes are TRBV5-1 and TRBJ2-7, with 10 nucleotides matching TRBD2. Germline V gene lookup returns CDR1 SGHRS and CDR2 YFSETQ. The length of the CDR3 is 16 residues. Germline trimming cut 0 bases from V and 3 bases from J; bases unmatched to any gene: 6. This CDR3 reads CASSLVASGGYYEQYF. CDR3 bases: TGCGCCAGCAGCTTGGTAGCTAGCGGGGGATACTACGAGCAGTACTTC.

This clone was detected only a few times. This chain joins TRBV2 and TRBJ2-5, with unresolved D. V shed 6 bases and J shed 3 bases, with 8 bases lying between them. In germline, CDR1 is SNHLY, CDR2 FYNNEI. The CDR3 runs 12 residues. As DNA, the CDR3 is TGTGCCAGCAGCGACTCGGAAGAGACCCAGTACTTC. Encoded protein: CASSDSEETQYF. The complete variable domain, with remaining parts taken from reference TRBV2 and TRBJ2-5, reads EPEVTQTPSHQVTQMGQEVILRCVPISNHLYFYWYRQILGQKVEFLVSFYNNEISEKSEIFDDQFSVERPDGSNFTLKIRSTKLEDSAMYFCASSDSEETQYFGPGTRLLVL.

V is TRBV6-1 and J is TRBJ1-1; no definite D call. In germline, CDR1 is MNHNS, CDR2 SASEGT. Trimming removed 4 bases at V and 1 base at J, with 7 bases between. The CDR3 covers 13 residues. The CDR3 loop reads CASSVMRNTEAFF. The CDR3 DNA sequence: TGTGCCAGCAGTGTGATGAGGAACACTGAAGCTTTCTTT.

The chain combines TRBV30 with TRBJ2-1; TRBD1 matches at 7 bases. This CDR3 comprises 12 residues. CDR1 GTSNPN and CDR2 SVGIG come from the germline V gene (reference sequence). V lost 3 bases to trimming and J lost 7 bases; unmatched junction nucleotides: 3. Here the CDR3 reads CAWSPQGNEQFF. CDR3 bases: TGTGCCTGGAGCCCACAGGGGAATGAGCAGTTCTTC.

The V gene is TRBV21-1, the J gene TRBJ1-1. TRBV21-1 is listed as a pseudogene. This CDR3 contains 15 residues. CDR3 nucleotides: TGTGCCAGCAGCAAAAACCCAGGCGGGGACACTGAAGCTTTCTTT. Encoded protein: CASSKNPGGDTEAFF.

The J gene is TRBJ1-4, the V gene TRBV5-6; 11 bases agree with TRBD1. The junction had 4 bases not matched to a gene; V was cut back by 3 bases and J by 3 bases. Germline-derived CDR1 and CDR2 are SGHDT and YYEEEE. The CDR3 totals 16 residues. The CDR3 coding sequence is TGTGCCAGCAGCTCGGGACAGGGGGACCCTAATGAAAAACTGTTTTTT. Protein product: CASSSGQGDPNEKLFF.

This chain joins TRBV6-1 and TRBJ2-2, with D possibly matching TRBD2 (6 bases). V was shortened by 5 bases and J by 7 bases, with 11 bases between the two germline ends. This CDR3 contains 13 residues. The germline V gene encodes CDR1 MNHNS and CDR2 SASEGT. The CDR3 loop reads CASSPGAHGELFF. CDR3 in DNA: TGTGCCAGCAGTCCGGGAGCGCACGGGGAGCTGTTTTTT.

The sample holds one count of this clone. The J gene is TRBJ2-1, the V gene TRBV2; TRBD2 agrees at 13 bases. The J segment lost 9 bases and the V segment lost 6 bases, leaving 8 bases of the junction unmatched. Per the germline V gene, CDR1 is SNHLY and CDR2 is FYNNEI. The CDR3 runs to 15 residues. For the CDR3, the DNA is TGTGCCAGCAGAGAAACTAGCGGGGGGGCTGGTGAGCAGTTCTTC. This sequence encodes CASRETSGGAGEQFF.

The rearrangement links TRBV30 to TRBJ2-3; 8 positions agree with TRBD2. CDR1 is GTSNPN, CDR2 SVGIG, per germline (reference sequence). Trimming at V came to 0 bases and at J to 4 bases, leaving 6 bases not matched to a gene. This CDR3 comprises 15 residues. In DNA, the CDR3 is TGTGCCTGGAGTGTCAAAGCGGGGGCCTCAGATACGCAGTATTTT. Amino acids: CAWSVKAGASDTQYF.

The chain links TRBV5-1 to TRBJ1-1; a possible D gene is TRBD1 (6 bases). CDR3 length: 15 residues. Germline CDR1 and CDR2: SGHRS and YFSETQ. Trimming removed 3 bases from V and 4 bases from J, with 16 bases in between. The CDR3 here is CASSSLAGAVTEAFF. The CDR3 DNA sequence: TGCGCCAGCAGCTCCTTAGCGGGGGCGGTCACTGAAGCTTTCTTT.

This rearrangement joins TRBV6-1 to TRBJ2-1; D unclear. Trimming stripped 2 bases from V and 12 bases from J, with 20 bases between. CDR3 size: 15 residues. Germline V lookup: CDR1 MNHNS, CDR2 SASEGT. DNA for the CDR3: TGTGCCAGCAGTGAATTAGGTGGCGGCGAAGTTGGGCAGTTCTTC. Protein sequence: CASSELGGGEVGQFF.

The V gene is TRBV5-1, the J gene TRBJ1-6; D is perhaps TRBD1 (5 bases). The CDR3 totals 15 residues. V was cut by 4 bases and J by 8 bases, with 16 bases left in between. The V gene's germline CDR1 is SGHRS and CDR2 YFSETQ. In nucleotides, the CDR3 is TGCGCCAGCAGCATTGGTTTACAGGTGGATTCACCCCTCCACTTT. The encoded protein is CASSIGLQVDSPLHF. Using reference TRBV5-1 and TRBJ1-6 for the parts outside the CDR3, the full variable domain is KAGVTQTPRYLIKTRGQQVTLSCSPISGHRSVSWYQQTPGQGLQFLFEYFSETQRNKGNFPGRFSGRQFSNSRSEMNVSTLELGDSALYLCASSIGLQVDSPLHFGNGTRLTVT.

The chain links TRBV18 to TRBJ2-1, with TRBD2 identical over 11 bases. CDR1 KGHSH and CDR2 LQKENI come from the germline V gene. Trimming took 3 bases from V and 8 from J; bases not matched to a gene: 6. The CDR3 sequence is 15 residues long. DNA of the CDR3: TGTGCCAGCTCACCGCTAGCGGGGGGTGTAGATGAGCAGTTCTTC. Protein product: CASSPLAGGVDEQFF.

This chain connects TRBV4-3 to TRBJ1-2; D might be TRBD1 (5 bases). The V end lost 0 bases, the J end lost 3 bases, and 17 bases lay between the germline ends. Germline V gives CDR1 LGHNA, CDR2 YSLEER. This CDR3 has 17 residues. CDR3 bases: TGCGCCAGCAGCCAAGATGTGGAGACAGTCGTCTACTATGGCTACACCTTC. It encodes CASSQDVETVVYYGYTF.

V gene TRBV7-9 combines with J gene TRBJ1-2, with a weak D call TRBD1 (5 bases). Germline V lookup: CDR1 SEHNR, CDR2 FQNEAQ (reference sequence). With 4 bases removed from V and 10 bases from J, the gap between germline ends came to 10 bases. This CDR3 contains 11 residues. The CDR3 protein is CASSSGVDYTF. The DNA for the CDR3 is TGTGCCAGCAGCTCGGGGGTTGACTACACCTTC.